The 9 T cell receptor beta chains below were found in one sample sequenced in a study of blood T cell repertoires in COVID-19. Produced via immunoSEQ multiplex PCR; TCRdb's table is partial and in-frame only. The repertoire holds about 59,000 clones, with 75% to 95% as singletons. Sequencing was done on a sample of peripheral blood. The receptors shown here come from a human donor in a cohort sampled during active COVID-19.

This rearrangement joins TRBV7-9 to TRBJ2-3; no reliable D call. The CDR3 totals 12 residues. With 7 bases removed from V and 2 bases from J, the gap between germline ends came to 7 bases. Germline V CDR1 and CDR2: SEHNR, FQNEAQ (reference sequence). The CDR3 region is CASTILTDTQYF. CDR3 nucleotides: TGTGCCAGCACCATACTCACAGATACGCAGTATTTT.

The V and J genes are TRBV20-1 and TRBJ2-3; D unresolved. Between the trimmed V and J ends, which lost 3 bases and 8 bases, there was a span of 9 bases. CDR3 size: 11 residues. Germline CDR1 and CDR2: DFQATT and SNEGSKA (reference sequence). Here the CDR3 DNA reads TGCAGTGCTAGTGGAGTTGGTACGCAGTATTTT. Protein sequence: CSASGVGTQYF.

The chain joins TRBV5-4 to TRBJ1-2; maybe TRBD1 (6 bases). This CDR3 contains 15 residues. Trimming left V 7 bases short and J 7 bases short, with 23 bases between. Germline values: CDR1 SGHNT, CDR2 YYREEE (reference sequence). CDR3 DNA: TGTGCCAGCGAGAACAATAAAGGGGGAAGGAGTGGCTACACCTTC. Protein product: CASENNKGGRSGYTF.

The chain carries TRBV5-1 and TRBJ2-1; tentatively, D is TRBD1 (6 bases). V shed 0 bases and J shed 8 bases, with 6 bases lying between them. Germline CDR1 reads SGHRS; CDR2 reads YFSETQ. There are 12 residues in the CDR3. Here the CDR3 DNA reads TGCGCCAGCAGCTTGGAGGGGGATGAGCAGTTCTTC. Encoded protein: CASSLEGDEQFF.

The chain employs TRBV18 and TRBJ2-5, with 8 bases aligning to TRBD2. The length of the CDR3 is 17 residues. Germline CDR1 is KGHSH and CDR2 is LQKENI. After removal of 3 bases from V and 5 bases from J, the junction contained 14 bases not matched to a gene. The CDR3, as DNA: TGTGCCAGCTCACCGATCGCAGCGGGGGCCCGGAGGGAGACCCAGTACTTC. Protein sequence: CASSPIAAGARRETQYF.

The sample holds one count of this clone. Here the CDR3 reads CASSQDRGTDTQYF. The CDR3 bases are TGTGCCAGCAGCCAGGACAGGGGTACCGATACGCAGTATTTT. V gene TRBV7-3 combines with J gene TRBJ2-3; 9 nucleotides agree with TRBD1. V dropped 5 bases and J dropped 6; count of bases not matched to a gene: 6. CDR3 length equals 14 residues. Germline loops: CDR1 SGHTA, CDR2 FQGTGA.

The V and J genes are TRBV28 and TRBJ2-7, with D possibly TRBD1 on 6 matching bases. Between the trimmed V and J ends, which lost 6 bases and 12 bases, there was a span of 18 bases. This CDR3 spans 12 amino acids. CDR1 and CDR2 from the germline V gene are MDHEN and SYDVKM. This chain's CDR3 is CASSPRGTGAYF. The CDR3 nucleotides read TGTGCCAGCAGCCCAAGGGGGACGGGCGCGTACTTC.

The CDR3 loop is CASSRTGENTEAFF. DNA of the CDR3: TGCGCCAGCAGTCGGACAGGAGAGAACACTGAAGCTTTCTTT. This chain links TRBV5-1 with TRBJ1-1, with 7 bases identical to TRBD1. The germline V gene has CDR1 SGHRS and CDR2 YFSETQ. The trim removed 5 bases at V and 1 base at J, leaving 5 bases unmatched. CDR3 size: 14 residues. Full variable domain (rest looked up from reference TRBV5-1 and TRBJ1-1): KAGVTQTPRYLIKTRGQQVTLSCSPISGHRSVSWYQQTPGQGLQFLFEYFSETQRNKGNFPGRFSGRQFSNSRSEMNVSTLELGDSALYLCASSRTGENTEAFFGQGTRLTVV.

This clone appeared a single time. This chain joins TRBV12-5 and TRBJ1-1, with TRBD1 matching over 7 bases. The CDR3 loop spans 13 amino acids. Germline lookup yields CDR1 LGHNT and CDR2 FRNRAP. V trimming: 7 bases; J trimming: 4 bases; junction bases outside the gene matches: 6. DNA for the CDR3: TGTGCTAGTGCCCTATCAGGGGGCACTGAAGCTTTCTTT. Amino acid sequence: CASALSGGTEAFF.